One and the same sample provided the 20 T cell receptor beta chains below, sequenced in a study of beta chain features in type 1 diabetes. The entirety of the isolated RNA underwent reverse transcription, so expressed TCRB transcripts were sequenced. This table comes from immunoSEQ multiplex PCR, and its TCRdb copy is limited to in-frame clones, with some not included. Of around 430,000 clones listed, 30% were seen once; the top ten hold 0.05% to 0.07%. Sequencing was done on a sample of naive CD4+ T cells from blood. The receptors shown here come from a man younger than 35 in good health.

Of note for this clone: Other DNA sequences in this sample translate to the same CDR3. The rearrangement links TRBV9 to TRBJ1-3; D is ambiguous. Trimming cost V 0 bases and J 2 bases, with 6 bases left between them. Per germline, CDR1 SGDLS and CDR2 YYNGEE. The CDR3 spans 14 residues. The CDR3: CASSVAGTGNTIYF. CDR3 bases: TGTGCCAGCAGCGTAGCAGGCACTGGAAACACCATATATTTT.

The chain has TRBV6-1 and TRBJ2-5, with no clear D. This CDR3 has 13 amino acids. Germline CDR1 is MNHNS and CDR2 is SASEGT. The CDR3 nucleotides read TGTGCGGGTACCATGACCGGGCGGGAGACCCAGTACTTC. As protein: CAGTMTGRETQYF.

V is TRBV7-8 and J is TRBJ2-4; 13 bases agree with TRBD2. The CDR3 length is 19 residues. Germline V gene data show CDR1 as SGHVS and CDR2 as FQNEAQ. V dropped 4 bases and J dropped 3; count of bases not matched to a gene: 12. This CDR3 is CASSSGGLAGVVGKNIQYF. The CDR3, as DNA: TGTGCCAGCAGCTCTGGTGGACTAGCGGGAGTCGTTGGCAAAAACATTCAGTACTTC. Combining the CDR3 with reference TRBV7-8 and TRBJ2-4 gives the whole variable domain GAGVSQSPRYKVAKRGQDVALRCDPISGHVSLFWYQQALGQGPEFLTYFQNEAQLDKSGLPSDRFFAERPEGSVSTLKIQRTQQEDSAVYLCASSSGGLAGVVGKNIQYFGAGTRLSVL.

The chain is built from TRBV7-9 and TRBJ2-3; a possible D gene is TRBD2 (5 bases). The germline V gene encodes CDR1 SEHNR and CDR2 FQNEAQ (reference sequence). The CDR3 totals 16 residues. Trimming removed 1 base from V and 5 bases from J, with 16 bases in between. The CDR3 reads CASSLEDSLLGDTQYF. As DNA, the CDR3 is TGTGCCAGCAGCTTAGAGGACTCGCTTTTGGGAGATACGCAGTATTTT.

J is TRBJ2-2 and V is TRBV9; D is uncertain. This CDR3 region has 15 residues. The ends were cut back, 0 bases at V and 4 bases at J, with 10 bases in the middle. Germline V gives CDR1 SGDLS, CDR2 YYNGEE. CDR3 region: CASSVVSSLTGELFF. The CDR3 region has the DNA TGTGCCAGCAGCGTAGTTAGCTCCCTCACCGGGGAGCTGTTTTTT.

V gene TRBV7-8 combines with J gene TRBJ2-5; 7 nucleotides agree with TRBD1. V lost 5 bases to trimming and J lost 2 bases; unmatched junction nucleotides: 11. In germline, CDR1 is SGHVS, CDR2 FQNEAQ. The CDR3 is 16 residues long. As DNA, the CDR3 is TGTGCCAGCAGCCCGAGACAGGGTAGGATTCAAGAGACCCAGTACTTC. This translates into CASSPRQGRIQETQYF.

This clone has a handful of counts. The genes are TRBV19 and TRBJ1-4, with a tentative D call TRBD1 (5 bases). With 3 bases removed from V and 8 bases from J, the gap between germline ends came to 16 bases. The CDR3 runs to 15 residues. Germline loops: CDR1 LNHDA, CDR2 SQIVND (reference sequence). CDR3 sequence reads: CASSILRQGEEKLFF. For the CDR3, the DNA is TGTGCCAGTAGTATCCTTCGGCAGGGCGAAGAAAAACTGTTTTTT.

The rearrangement uses TRBV7-2 and TRBJ2-1; 12 nucleotides match TRBD2. The V segment lost 5 bases and the J segment 2 bases; nucleotides outside the gene matches: 10. Germline CDR1 reads SGHTA; CDR2 reads FQGNSA. The CDR3 contains 18 residues. The CDR3 region is CASSQDGTSGLTYNEQFF. The CDR3 bases are TGTGCCAGCAGCCAAGATGGGACTAGCGGGCTTACCTACAATGAGCAGTTCTTC.

This clone turned up a few times. The chain recombines TRBV5-4 with TRBJ2-5, with D unresolved. The V end was cut by 0 bases, the J end by 1 base, with 10 bases between. Germline lookup yields CDR1 SGHNT and CDR2 YYREEE (reference sequence). The CDR3 loop spans 15 amino acids. Here the CDR3 reads CASSLAKGSQETQYF. Written as DNA, the CDR3 is TGTGCCAGCAGCTTGGCCAAGGGCAGCCAAGAGACCCAGTACTTC.

V is TRBV28 and J is TRBJ2-1; no clear D gene. Trimming left V 9 bases short and J 6 bases short, with 15 bases between. Germline CDR1 MDHEN, CDR2 SYDVKM. The CDR3 consists of 13 residues. CDR3 amino acids: CASSGVWGNEQFF. CDR3 DNA: TGTGCCAGTTCCGGTGTGTGGGGCAATGAGCAGTTCTTC.

The gene calls are TRBV28 and TRBJ2-6, with D uncertain. Trimming removed 7 bases from V and 4 bases from J, with 20 bases in between. Germline V gene data show CDR1 as MDHEN and CDR2 as SYDVKM. There are 17 residues in the CDR3. The CDR3: CASTHPEGLRGANVLTF. The CDR3 DNA reads as TGTGCCAGCACCCACCCGGAAGGGCTAAGGGGGGCCAACGTCCTGACTTTC.

The rearrangement joins TRBV10-3 to TRBJ2-1; 14 bases fit TRBD2. The CDR3 extends over 15 amino acids. Germline V lookup: CDR1 ENHRY, CDR2 SYGVKD. Germline trimming cut 5 bases from V and 7 bases from J; bases unmatched to any gene: 4. CDR3 nucleotide sequence: TGTGCCATCAGTTCCGGGACTAGCGGGGGAAATGAGCAGTTCTTC. It translates to CAISSGTSGGNEQFF.

The CDR3 protein is CASSLALAEVGEQFF. Here the CDR3 DNA reads TGCGCCAGCAGCTTGGCACTAGCGGAGGTCGGTGAGCAGTTCTTC. The chain joins TRBV5-1 to TRBJ2-1, with TRBD2 identical over 8 bases. The CDR3 has 15 residues. The trim removed 0 bases at V and 9 bases at J, leaving 8 bases unmatched. From germline, CDR1 is SGHRS and CDR2 YFSETQ.

This clone showed up just a few times. The J gene is TRBJ2-5, the V gene TRBV29-1; 8 nucleotides line up with TRBD1. Germline lookup yields CDR1 SQVTM and CDR2 ANQGSEA. The CDR3 sequence is 14 residues long. V lost 1 base and J lost 7; bases outside the gene matches: 8. The CDR3 nucleotides read TGCAGCGTTGAAGGTCTGGACAGGGATTCGACCCAGTACTTC. It translates to CSVEGLDRDSTQYF.

The DNA for the CDR3 is TGTGCCTGGAGTGCGAGGATGCAAGAGACCCAGTACTTC. Amino acid sequence: CAWSARMQETQYF. V and J are TRBV30 and TRBJ2-5; D call uncertain. The CDR3 is 13 amino acids. V lost 1 base and J 2 bases, leaving 8 bases between the germline ends. Germline-derived CDR1 and CDR2 are GTSNPN and SVGIG (reference sequence).

This clone has only a few counts. This chain links TRBV30 with TRBJ2-3; D gene unclear. V was trimmed by 4 bases and J by 0 bases, leaving 17 bases between them. Germline CDR1 is GTSNPN and CDR2 is SVGIG (reference sequence). The length of the CDR3 is 16 residues. CDR3 bases: TGTGCCTGGATTCCCCGCTTTTTGGGGAGCACAGATACGCAGTATTTT. Residues: CAWIPRFLGSTDTQYF.

The V call is TRBV7-2, the J call TRBJ2-4; 9 nucleotides line up with TRBD1. After removal of 3 bases from V and 3 bases from J, the junction contained 9 bases not matched to a gene. The CDR3 extends over 17 amino acids. Germline CDR1 reads SGHTA; CDR2 reads FQGNSA. The DNA for the CDR3 is TGTGCCAGCAGCTTGGTCCCGGGACAGGGAGTCAAAAACATTCAGTACTTC. Its protein product is CASSLVPGQGVKNIQYF.

This clone was seen a handful of times. J is TRBJ2-5 and V is TRBV6-6, with TRBD1 identical over 9 bases. In germline, CDR1 is MNHNY, CDR2 SVGAGI (reference sequence). V was clipped by 5 bases and J by 5 bases; unmatched bases: 3. CDR3 length: 13 amino acids. CDR3 in amino acids: CASSRTGEETQYF. DNA for the CDR3: TGTGCCAGCAGTAGGACAGGGGAGGAGACCCAGTACTTC.

V usage is TRBV11-2 and J usage is TRBJ2-7, with D perhaps given as TRBD1 or TRBD2 (5 bases each). The CDR3 runs to 15 residues. The ends were cut back, 3 bases at V and 6 bases at J, with 18 bases in the middle. Germline loops: CDR1 SGHAT, CDR2 FQNNGV. The DNA of the CDR3 is TGTGCCAGCAGCTTGCTGGGACGGGTGGCTGGCGAGCAGTACTTC. Encoded protein: CASSLLGRVAGEQYF.

This clone has only a few counts. The CDR3 is CASSEGVRTEAFF. The CDR3 DNA follows: TGTGCCAGCAGTGAAGGGGTTCGGACTGAAGCTTTCTTT. This chain connects TRBV25-1 to TRBJ1-1, with D hard to call. CDR1 and CDR2 (germline): MGHDK, SYGVNS. This CDR3 has 13 amino acids. V lost 2 bases, J lost 5 bases, and 9 bases lay in between.